Presented here are 5 T cell receptor beta chains from one specimen sequenced in a study of shared clonotypes between healthy human individuals. Profiling relied on immunoSEQ multiplex PCR, and the TCRdb table lists in-frame clones only, not all of them. The repertoire includes 1 million to 1.3 million clones, about 80% of them detected once, and 0.55% to 0.7% sits in the top ten. Sequencing was carried out using memory CD4+ T cells from PBMCs. Subset specified: CD45RA-negative fraction. Receptors were obtained from a man in his late teens or twenties in good health. Some clones in this sample may be carry-over from other donors' samples.

The chain recombines TRBV27 with TRBJ1-4, with D perhaps TRBD1 (6 bases). The CDR3 contains 17 residues. Looked up from germline, CDR1 is MNHEY and CDR2 is SMNVEV (reference sequence). CDR3 protein: CSTEGRGRTTTNEKLFF. The CDR3 nucleotides are TGTTCAACGGAGGGCAGGGGCCGCACAACAACTAATGAAAAACTGTTTTTT.

Notes on this clone: Possible read error: a much larger clone is one base away. This CDR3 is also generated by other DNA sequences in the sample. J is TRBJ1-2 and V is TRBV5-4, with TRBD1 as a possible D gene (5 bases). Trimming stripped 0 bases from V and 2 bases from J, with 8 bases between. The germline V gene encodes CDR1 SGHNT and CDR2 YYREEE (reference sequence). The CDR3 is 14 residues long. The CDR3 nucleotides read TGTGCCAGCAGCTTGGACGGGGGGAACTATGGCTACACCTTC. Translating it yields CASSLDGGNYGYTF.

V gene TRBV11-2 combines with J gene TRBJ2-4; maybe TRBD2 (5 bases). Germline V gives CDR1 SGHAT, CDR2 FQNNGV. The CDR3 runs 13 residues. V shed 5 bases and J shed 0 bases, with 5 bases lying between them. DNA for the CDR3: TGTGCCAGCAGCGGAGGAGCCAAAAACATTCAGTACTTC. Protein product: CASSGGAKNIQYF.

In this sample, this clone turned up once. The V gene is TRBV2, the J gene TRBJ1-5, with 7 bases that match TRBD1. V shed 6 bases, J shed 11 bases, and the junction held 13 bases outside the gene matches. The V gene's germline CDR1 is SNHLY and CDR2 FYNNEI. This CDR3 region has 14 residues. The CDR3 nucleotides read TGTGCCAGCAGGAGGGACAGCCGAGTCTCGGCCCAGCATTTT. The encoded protein is CASRRDSRVSAQHF. Complete variable domain (other parts from reference TRBV2 and TRBJ1-5): EPEVTQTPSHQVTQMGQEVILRCVPISNHLYFYWYRQILGQKVEFLVSFYNNEISEKSEIFDDQFSVERPDGSNFTLKIRSTKLEDSAMYFCASRRDSRVSAQHFGDGTRLSIL.

The chain combines TRBV9 with TRBJ2-5; D gene ambiguous. The germline CDR1 and CDR2 sequences are SGDLS and YYNGEE. Trimming stripped 0 bases from V and 2 bases from J, with 11 bases between. This CDR3 is built from 15 residues. CDR3: CASSVGVTAQETQYF. Here the CDR3 DNA reads TGTGCCAGCAGCGTAGGTGTTACGGCTCAAGAGACCCAGTACTTC.